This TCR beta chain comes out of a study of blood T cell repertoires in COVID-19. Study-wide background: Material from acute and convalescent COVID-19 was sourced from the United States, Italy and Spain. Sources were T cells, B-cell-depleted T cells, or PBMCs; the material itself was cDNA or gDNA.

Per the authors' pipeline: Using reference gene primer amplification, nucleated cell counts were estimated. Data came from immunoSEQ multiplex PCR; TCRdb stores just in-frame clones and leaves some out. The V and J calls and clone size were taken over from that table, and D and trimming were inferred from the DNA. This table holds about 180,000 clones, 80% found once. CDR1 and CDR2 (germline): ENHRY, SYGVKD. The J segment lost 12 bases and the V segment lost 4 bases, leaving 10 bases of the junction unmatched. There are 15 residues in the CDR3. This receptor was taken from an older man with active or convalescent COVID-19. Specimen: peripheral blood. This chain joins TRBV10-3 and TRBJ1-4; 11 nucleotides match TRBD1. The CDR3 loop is CAISGTGGFNGELFF. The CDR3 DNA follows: TGTGCCATCAGTGGGACAGGGGGCTTTAATGGGGAACTGTTTTTT.